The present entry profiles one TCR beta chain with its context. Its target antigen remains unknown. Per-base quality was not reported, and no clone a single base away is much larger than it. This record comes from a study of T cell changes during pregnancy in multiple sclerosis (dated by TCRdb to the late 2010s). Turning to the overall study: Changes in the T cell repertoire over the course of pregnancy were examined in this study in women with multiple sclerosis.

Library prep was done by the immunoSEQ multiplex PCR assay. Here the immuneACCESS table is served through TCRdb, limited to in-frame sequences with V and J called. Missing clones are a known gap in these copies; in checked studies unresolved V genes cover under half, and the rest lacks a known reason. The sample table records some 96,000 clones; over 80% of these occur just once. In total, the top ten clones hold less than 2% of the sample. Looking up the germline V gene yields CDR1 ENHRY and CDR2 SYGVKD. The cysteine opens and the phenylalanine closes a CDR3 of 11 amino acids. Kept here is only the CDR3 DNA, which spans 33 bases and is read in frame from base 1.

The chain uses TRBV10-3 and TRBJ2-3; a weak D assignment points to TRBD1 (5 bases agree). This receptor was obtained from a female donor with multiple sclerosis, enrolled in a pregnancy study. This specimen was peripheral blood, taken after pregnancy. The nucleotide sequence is TGTGCTATAGGGGACACAGATACGCAGTATTTT. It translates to CAIGDTDTQYF.